This passage covers 22 T cell receptor beta chains from one sample sequenced in a study of T cells in Graves' hyperthyroidism and ophthalmopathy. Amplification of TCR beta CDR3 regions used RNA as the template. Primed by the HTBI set, a first-round RT-PCR was run on the TCR CDR3. TCRdb re-derived calls from the multiplex PCR reads in MiXCR, one entry per CDR3 protein. The sample has hundreds of thousands of distinct CDR3 sequences, roughly 14% seen once. The sequencing sample was made of blood. Source of these receptors: a woman aged 40 to 50 with Graves' ophthalmopathy.

This clonotype has ten or more counts. J is TRBJ1-5 and V is TRBV12-3 or TRBV12-4; unclear D gene. The CDR3 covers 13 residues. V was trimmed by 4 bases and J by 4 bases, leaving 8 bases between them. The CDR3 nucleotides read TGTGCCAGCAGTTCTGCGGGGAATCAGCCCCAGCATTTT. Its protein is CASSSAGNQPQHF.

DNA of the CDR3: TGTGCCTGGAGTCCCCAGGGCCTCGGACATGGAGGCTACACCTTC. This encodes CAWSPQGLGHGGYTF. The J gene is TRBJ1-2, the V gene TRBV30; D is perhaps TRBD1 (5 bases). Germline CDR1 and CDR2: GTSNPN and SVGIG (reference sequence). Between the trimmed V and J ends, which lost 2 bases and 8 bases, there was a span of 21 bases. This CDR3 region has 15 residues. The full variable domain, completed using reference TRBV30 and TRBJ1-2, is SQTIHQWPATLVQPVGSPLSLECTVEGTSNPNLYWYRQAAGRGLQLLFYSVGIGQISSEVPQNLSASRPQDRQFILSSKKLLLSDSGFYLCAWSPQGLGHGGYTFGSGTRLTVV.

In its sample, this clonotype was seen many times. The V gene is TRBV10-3, the J gene TRBJ1-3, with D perhaps matching TRBD1 (5 bases). The CDR3 is made up of 14 amino acids. The V gene's germline CDR1 is ENHRY and CDR2 SYGVKD. CDR3 protein: CAIGGDPSGNTIYF. The DNA of the CDR3 is TGTGCTATCGGAGGGGACCCCTCTGGAAACACCATATATTTT.

The chain uses TRBV11-1 and TRBJ2-7; unclear D gene. The V gene's germline CDR1 is SGHAT and CDR2 FQDESV (reference sequence). Trimming stripped 4 bases from V and 4 bases from J, with 35 bases between. The CDR3 covers 21 residues. CDR3 coding DNA: TGTGCCAGCAGCTCTAGGGATCCTAGTGGTCGATTATCTTCTTCTATTTACGAGCAGTACTTC. Amino acids: CASSSRDPSGRLSSSIYEQYF.

The chain couples TRBV7-2 to TRBJ2-5; the D gene could be TRBD1 or TRBD2 (6 bases each). CDR3 length: 15 residues. Germline V lookup: CDR1 SGHTA, CDR2 FQGNSA. V dropped 1 base and J dropped 7 bases, with 16 bases sitting between them. The CDR3 spells CASSLGAAGGGTQYF. DNA of the CDR3: TGTGCCAGCAGCTTAGGGGCAGCCGGAGGGGGGACCCAGTACTTC.

Ten or more counts support this clonotype. The genes are TRBV5-1 and TRBJ2-2, with D uncertain. Trimming cost V 0 bases and J 3 bases, with 9 bases left between them. The CDR3 has 15 residues. Germline V gene data show CDR1 as SGHRS and CDR2 as YFSETQ. CDR3 protein: CASSLVGVDTGELFF. The CDR3 bases are TGCGCCAGCAGCTTGGTAGGCGTTGACACCGGGGAGCTGTTTTTT.

This chain joins TRBV28 and TRBJ2-5, with 9 bases lining up with TRBD2. V shed 3 bases and J 3 bases; nucleotides not matched to a gene: 8. There are 16 residues in the CDR3. Germline V gene sequence: CDR1 MDHEN, CDR2 SYDVKM. This CDR3 is CASSFGSGRPKETQYF. CDR3 nucleotide sequence: TGTGCCAGCAGTTTTGGAAGCGGGAGGCCCAAAGAGACCCAGTACTTC.

This clonotype was counted many times. This chain connects TRBV12-3 or TRBV12-4 to TRBJ1-2; a possible D gene is TRBD1 (5 bases). The germline V and J ends were trimmed by 5 bases and 6 bases, with 22 bases remaining between them. The CDR3 has 16 amino acids. DNA of the CDR3: TGTGCCAGCAGTCCCTCATGGGACCGAAACGGCCATGGCTACACCTTC. Protein sequence: CASSPSWDRNGHGYTF.

This clonotype was seen only a few times. CDR3 region: CASRPSPASGYEQYF. In nucleotides, the CDR3 is TGTGCCAGCAGACCTTCGCCAGCGTCCGGCTACGAGCAGTACTTC. The gene calls are TRBV5-5 and TRBJ2-7, with no clear D. V was cut by 5 bases and J by 3 bases, with 18 bases left in between. The CDR3 contains 15 residues. Germline CDR1 and CDR2: SGHKS and YYEKEE (reference sequence).

This clonotype has at least ten counts. This chain uses TRBV24-1 with TRBJ2-1, with D possibly being TRBD2 (6 bases). The CDR3 sequence is 16 residues long. The V and J ends lost 4 bases and 4 bases respectively, with 16 bases between them. The germline gives CDR1 KGHDR, CDR2 SFDVKD. The CDR3 here is CATSDPTRYPYNEQFF. The CDR3 DNA reads TGTGCCACCAGTGACCCGACTAGATATCCGTACAATGAGCAGTTCTTC.

This clonotype has ten or more counts. This sequence joins TRBV12-3 or TRBV12-4 and TRBJ2-7; TRBD1 matches 9 bases. CDR3 length equals 15 residues. J gave up 5 bases and V 3 bases, and 8 bases lay outside the gene matches. The CDR3 sequence is CASSFLTGGLDEQYF. Written as DNA, the CDR3 is TGTGCCAGCAGTTTTCTAACAGGGGGCCTCGACGAGCAGTACTTC.

In its sample, this clonotype was seen many times. The chain employs TRBV20-1 and TRBJ2-7; 10 nucleotides line up with TRBD2. The trim removed 6 bases at V and 3 bases at J, leaving 8 bases unmatched. Per the germline V gene, CDR1 is DFQATT and CDR2 is SNEGSKA (reference sequence). There are 14 residues in the CDR3. CDR3 sequence: CSAPPGLAVYEQYF. In DNA, the CDR3 is TGCAGTGCCCCGCCAGGACTAGCGGTCTACGAGCAGTACTTC.

In this sample, this clonotype turned up many times. CDR3 residues: CASSHLWGGGRTGELFF. In nucleotides, the CDR3 is TGTGCCAGCAGCCACCTCTGGGGAGGAGGGCGGACCGGGGAGCTGTTTTTT. The chain employs TRBV11-1 and TRBJ2-2; a possible D gene is TRBD2 (6 bases). The CDR3 runs 17 residues. Germline CDR1 is SGHAT and CDR2 is FQDESV (reference sequence). V lost 5 bases to trimming and J lost 5 bases, with 21 bases between them.

This clonotype was picked up many times. The V and J genes are TRBV29-1 and TRBJ2-7; no reliable D call. Per the germline V gene, CDR1 is SQVTM and CDR2 is ANQGSEA. Trimming removed 4 bases at V and 3 bases at J, with 7 bases between. The CDR3 is 11 residues long. CDR3 protein: CSVGMDYEQYF. CDR3 sequence (DNA): TGCAGCGTTGGGATGGACTACGAGCAGTACTTC.

The chain carries TRBV5-1 and TRBJ2-5; 9 bases align to TRBD1. The V and J ends lost 3 bases and 7 bases, in that order; junction bases with no gene match: 16. Germline CDR1 and CDR2: SGHRS and YFSETQ. This CDR3 is 17 amino acids long. The CDR3 sequence is CASSSLPGQGVRVTQYF. DNA for the CDR3: TGCGCCAGCAGCTCCCTTCCGGGACAGGGTGTTCGAGTGACCCAGTACTTC.

This clonotype was observed a few times. Mismatch with germline at one junction end may stem from a read error. V is TRBV4-1 and J is TRBJ2-7, with 12 positions matching TRBD2. The CDR3 totals 16 residues. CDR1 is MGHRA and CDR2 is YSYEKL in the germline V gene. Written as DNA, the CDR3 is TGCGCCAGCAGCCAAGTGCCGGGGACTAGCGGGTCGCCGCTGAGGTTC. Translated: CASSQVPGTSGSPLRF.

This clonotype occurred many times. The chain uses TRBV7-2 and TRBJ2-7; possibly TRBD1 for D (5 bases). The CDR3 runs to 14 residues. V was pared by 5 bases and J by 1 base, with 12 bases between. Germline V gene sequence: CDR1 SGHTA, CDR2 FQGNSA. Here the CDR3 DNA reads TGTGCCAGCAGCGACGACAGTTGGTCCTACGAGCAGTACTTC. It codes for CASSDDSWSYEQYF.

The J gene is TRBJ1-1, the V gene TRBV6-5; D might be TRBD1 (5 bases). The CDR3 totals 15 residues. The germline gives CDR1 MNHEY, CDR2 SVGAGI. V dropped 0 bases and J dropped 1 base, with 9 bases sitting between them. The CDR3 DNA sequence: TGTGCCAGCAGTTACTCAGGGGCATCGAACACTGAAGCTTTCTTT. Translating gives CASSYSGASNTEAFF.

This rearrangement joins TRBV11-2 to TRBJ2-7; TRBD1 aligns across 11 bases. V lost 6 bases to trimming and J lost 1 base; unmatched junction nucleotides: 11. CDR1 is SGHAT, CDR2 FQNNGV, per germline. The CDR3 is made up of 17 amino acids. For the CDR3, the DNA is TGTGCCAGCAGTTACTCCGCCTGGGACAGGGGGTCCTACGAGCAGTACTTC. Protein product: CASSYSAWDRGSYEQYF.

This clonotype was seen at least ten times. V usage is TRBV12-3 or TRBV12-4 and J usage is TRBJ2-7, with D uncertain. This CDR3 contains 11 residues. V dropped 8 bases and J dropped 6 bases, with 11 bases sitting between them. The CDR3 loop is CASPHMGEQYF. CDR3 sequence (DNA): TGTGCCAGCCCACATATGGGCGAGCAGTACTTC.

There are many counts of this clonotype. The chain links TRBV20-1 to TRBJ2-3; TRBD2 matches 8 bases. The CDR3 consists of 13 residues. CDR1 DFQATT and CDR2 SNEGSKA come from the germline V gene (reference sequence). V shed 2 bases and J 5 bases; nucleotides not matched to a gene: 3. The CDR3 nucleotides read TGCAGTGCTAGATTAGCGGGACAAGATACGCAGTATTTT. Its translation is CSARLAGQDTQYF.

This clonotype was seen many times. The rearrangement joins TRBV28 to TRBJ2-7; 7 bases fit TRBD1. This CDR3 has 15 residues. Trimming took 4 bases from V and 5 from J; bases not matched to a gene: 11. In germline, CDR1 is MDHEN, CDR2 SYDVKM. CDR3 residues: CASSSTGDPSDEQYF. CDR3 coding DNA: TGTGCCAGCAGTTCAACAGGGGACCCATCGGACGAGCAGTACTTC. Full variable domain (rest looked up from reference TRBV28 and TRBJ2-7): DVKVTQSSRYLVKRTGEKVFLECVQDMDHENMFWYRQDPGLGLRLIYFSYDVKMKEKGDIPEGYSVSREKKERFSLILESASTNQTSMYLCASSSTGDPSDEQYFGPGTRLTVT.